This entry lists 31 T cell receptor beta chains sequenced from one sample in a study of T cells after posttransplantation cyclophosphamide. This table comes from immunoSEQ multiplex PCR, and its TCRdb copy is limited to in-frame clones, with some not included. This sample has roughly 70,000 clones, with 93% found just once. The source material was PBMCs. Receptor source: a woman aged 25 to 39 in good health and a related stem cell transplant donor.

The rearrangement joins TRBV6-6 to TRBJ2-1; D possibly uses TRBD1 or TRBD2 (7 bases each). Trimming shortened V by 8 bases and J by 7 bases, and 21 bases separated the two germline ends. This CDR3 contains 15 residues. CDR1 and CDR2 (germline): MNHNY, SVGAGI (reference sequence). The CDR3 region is CASGTGQGEGNEQFF. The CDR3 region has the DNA TGTGCCAGCGGTACAGGTCAGGGGGAGGGAAATGAGCAGTTCTTC.

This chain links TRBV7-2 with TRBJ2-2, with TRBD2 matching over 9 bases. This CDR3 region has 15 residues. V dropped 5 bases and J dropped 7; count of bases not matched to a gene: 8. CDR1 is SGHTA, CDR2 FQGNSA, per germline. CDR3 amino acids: CASSPIAGADGELFF. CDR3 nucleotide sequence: TGTGCCAGCAGCCCAATAGCGGGGGCGGACGGGGAGCTGTTTTTT.

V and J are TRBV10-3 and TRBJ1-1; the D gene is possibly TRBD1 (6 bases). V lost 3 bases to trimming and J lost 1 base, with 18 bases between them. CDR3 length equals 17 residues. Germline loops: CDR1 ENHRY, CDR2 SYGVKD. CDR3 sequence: CAISEPPGGRWNTEAFF. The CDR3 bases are TGTGCCATCAGTGAACCACCCGGGGGGCGATGGAACACTGAAGCTTTCTTT.

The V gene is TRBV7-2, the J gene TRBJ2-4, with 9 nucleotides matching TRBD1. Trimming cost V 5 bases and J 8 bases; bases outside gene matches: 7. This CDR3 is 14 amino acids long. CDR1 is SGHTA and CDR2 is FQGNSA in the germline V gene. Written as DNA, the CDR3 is TGTGCCAGCAGCAGGGACAGGGTGACTCACATTCAGTACTTC. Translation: CASSRDRVTHIQYF.

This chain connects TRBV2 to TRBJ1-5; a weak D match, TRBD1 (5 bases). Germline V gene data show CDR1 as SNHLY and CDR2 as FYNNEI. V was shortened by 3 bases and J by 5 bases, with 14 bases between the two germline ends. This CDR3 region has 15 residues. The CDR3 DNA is TGTGCCAGCAGTGATCGCCGGGGGTCGTATCAGCCCCAGCATTTT. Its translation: CASSDRRGSYQPQHF. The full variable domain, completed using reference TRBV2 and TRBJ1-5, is EPEVTQTPSHQVTQMGQEVILRCVPISNHLYFYWYRQILGQKVEFLVSFYNNEISEKSEIFDDQFSVERPDGSNFTLKIRSTKLEDSAMYFCASSDRRGSYQPQHFGDGTRLSIL.

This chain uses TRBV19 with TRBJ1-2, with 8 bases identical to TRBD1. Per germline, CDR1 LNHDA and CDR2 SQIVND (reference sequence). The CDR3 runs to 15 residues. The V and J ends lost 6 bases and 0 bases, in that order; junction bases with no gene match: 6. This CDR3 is CASSLRTGTNYGYTF. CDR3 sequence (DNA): TGTGCCAGTAGCCTTAGGACAGGGACTAACTATGGCTACACCTTC.

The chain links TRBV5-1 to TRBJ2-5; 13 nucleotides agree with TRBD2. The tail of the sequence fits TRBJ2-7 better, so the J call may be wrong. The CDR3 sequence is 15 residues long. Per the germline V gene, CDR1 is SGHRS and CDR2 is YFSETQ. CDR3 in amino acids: CASSQTSGRTYEQYF. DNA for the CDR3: TGCGCCAGCAGCCAGACTAGCGGGAGGACCTACGAGCAGTACTTC.

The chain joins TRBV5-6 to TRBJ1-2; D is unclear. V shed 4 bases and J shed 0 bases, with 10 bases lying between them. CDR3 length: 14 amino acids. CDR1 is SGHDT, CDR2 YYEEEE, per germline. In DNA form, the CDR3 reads TGTGCCAGCAGCCGAATAACAGCTAACTATGGCTACACCTTC. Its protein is CASSRITANYGYTF.

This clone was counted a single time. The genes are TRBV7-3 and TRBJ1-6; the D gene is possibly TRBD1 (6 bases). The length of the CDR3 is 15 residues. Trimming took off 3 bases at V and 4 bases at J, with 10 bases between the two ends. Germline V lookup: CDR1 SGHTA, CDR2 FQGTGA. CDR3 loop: CASSLGGAYNSPLHF. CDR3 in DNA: TGTGCCAGCAGCTTGGGGGGGGCATATAATTCACCCCTCCACTTT.

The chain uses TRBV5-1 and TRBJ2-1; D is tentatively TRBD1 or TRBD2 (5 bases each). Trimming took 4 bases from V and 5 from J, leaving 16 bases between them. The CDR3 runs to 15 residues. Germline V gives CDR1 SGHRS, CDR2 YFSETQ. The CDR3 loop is CASSRRLGENNEQFF. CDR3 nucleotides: TGCGCCAGCAGCCGCCGGCTGGGGGAAAACAATGAGCAGTTCTTC.

The CDR3: CASSPRGGGQYF. The DNA for the CDR3 is TGTGCCAGCAGCCCCCGGGGAGGCGGGCAGTACTTC. This rearrangement joins TRBV7-2 to TRBJ2-7; D might be TRBD2 (6 bases). The germline gives CDR1 SGHTA, CDR2 FQGNSA. CDR3 length: 12 residues. The V end lost 5 bases, the J end lost 9 bases, and 14 bases lay between the germline ends.

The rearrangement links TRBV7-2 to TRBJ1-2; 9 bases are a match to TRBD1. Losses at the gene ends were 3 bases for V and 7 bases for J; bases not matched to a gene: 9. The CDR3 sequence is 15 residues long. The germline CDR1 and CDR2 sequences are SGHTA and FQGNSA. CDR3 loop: CASSFPPGQGAGYTF. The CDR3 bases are TGTGCCAGCAGCTTTCCACCGGGACAGGGAGCTGGCTACACCTTC. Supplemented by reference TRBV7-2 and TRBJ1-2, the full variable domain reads GAGVSQSPSNKVTEKGKDVELRCDPISGHTALYWYRQSLGQGLEFLIYFQGNSAPDKSGLPSDRFSAERTGGSVSTLTIQRTQQEDSAVYLCASSFPPGQGAGYTFGSGTRLTVV.

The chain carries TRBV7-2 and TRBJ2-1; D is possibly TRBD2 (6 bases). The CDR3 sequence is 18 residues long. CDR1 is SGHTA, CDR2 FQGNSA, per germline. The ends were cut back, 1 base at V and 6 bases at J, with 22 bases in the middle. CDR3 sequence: CASSLDSARLSGRNEQFF. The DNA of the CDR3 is TGTGCCAGCAGCTTAGACTCCGCCCGTCTGAGCGGGCGCAATGAGCAGTTCTTC.

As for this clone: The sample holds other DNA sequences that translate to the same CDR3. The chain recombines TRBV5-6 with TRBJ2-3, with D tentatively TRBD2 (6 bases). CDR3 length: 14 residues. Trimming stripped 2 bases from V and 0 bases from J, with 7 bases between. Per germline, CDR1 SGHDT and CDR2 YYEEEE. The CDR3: CASSLAGSTDTQYF. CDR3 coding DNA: TGTGCCAGCAGCTTAGCGGGTAGCACAGATACGCAGTATTTT. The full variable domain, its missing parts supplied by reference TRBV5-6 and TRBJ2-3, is DAGVTQSPTHLIKTRGQQVTLRCSPKSGHDTVSWYQQALGQGPQFIFQYYEEEERQRGNFPDRFSGHQFPNYSSELNVNALLLGDSALYLCASSLAGSTDTQYFGPGTRLTVL.

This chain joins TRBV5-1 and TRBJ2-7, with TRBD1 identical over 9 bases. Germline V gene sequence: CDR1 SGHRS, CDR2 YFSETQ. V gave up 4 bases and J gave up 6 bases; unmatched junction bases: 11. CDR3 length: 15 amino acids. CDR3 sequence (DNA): TGCGCCAGCAGCCCCTCAGGGACAGGGAGGTCCGAGCAGTACTTC. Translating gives CASSPSGTGRSEQYF. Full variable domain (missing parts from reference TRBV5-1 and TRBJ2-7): KAGVTQTPRYLIKTRGQQVTLSCSPISGHRSVSWYQQTPGQGLQFLFEYFSETQRNKGNFPGRFSGRQFSNSRSEMNVSTLELGDSALYLCASSPSGTGRSEQYFGPGTRLTVT.

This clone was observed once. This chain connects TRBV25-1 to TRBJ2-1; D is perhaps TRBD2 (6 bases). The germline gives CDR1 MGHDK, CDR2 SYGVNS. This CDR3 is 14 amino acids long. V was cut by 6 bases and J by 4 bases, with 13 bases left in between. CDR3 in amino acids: CASRTGGSYNEQFF. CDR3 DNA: TGTGCCAGCAGGACCGGGGGTAGTTACAATGAGCAGTTCTTC. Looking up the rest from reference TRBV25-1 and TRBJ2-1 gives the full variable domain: EADIYQTPRYLVIGTGKKITLECSQTMGHDKMYWYQQDPGMELHLIHYSYGVNSTEKGDLSSESTVSRIRTEHFPLTLESARPSHTSQYLCASRTGGSYNEQFFGPGTRLTVL.

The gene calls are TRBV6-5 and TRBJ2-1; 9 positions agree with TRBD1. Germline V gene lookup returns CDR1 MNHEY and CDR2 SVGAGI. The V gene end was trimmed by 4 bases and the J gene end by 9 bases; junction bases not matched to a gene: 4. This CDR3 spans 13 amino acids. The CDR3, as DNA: TGTGCCAGCAGTTTCACAGGGGGCGGTGAGCAGTTCTTC. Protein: CASSFTGGGEQFF.

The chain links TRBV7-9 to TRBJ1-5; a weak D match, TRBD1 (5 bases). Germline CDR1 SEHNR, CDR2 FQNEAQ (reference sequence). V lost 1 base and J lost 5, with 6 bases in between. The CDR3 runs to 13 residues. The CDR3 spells CASSLGGDQPQHF. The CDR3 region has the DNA TGTGCCAGCAGCTTAGGGGGGGATCAGCCCCAGCATTTT.

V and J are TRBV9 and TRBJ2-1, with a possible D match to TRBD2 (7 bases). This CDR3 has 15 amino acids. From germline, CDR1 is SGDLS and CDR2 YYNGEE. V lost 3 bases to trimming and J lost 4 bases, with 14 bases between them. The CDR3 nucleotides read TGTGCCAGCAGCGACCGGGGGGCCAGTTACAATGAGCAGTTCTTC. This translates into CASSDRGASYNEQFF. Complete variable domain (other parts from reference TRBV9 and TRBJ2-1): DSGVTQTPKHLITATGQRVTLRCSPRSGDLSVYWYQQSLDQGLQFLIQYYNGEERAKGNILERFSAQQFPDLHSELNLSSLELGDSALYFCASSDRGASYNEQFFGPGTRLTVL.

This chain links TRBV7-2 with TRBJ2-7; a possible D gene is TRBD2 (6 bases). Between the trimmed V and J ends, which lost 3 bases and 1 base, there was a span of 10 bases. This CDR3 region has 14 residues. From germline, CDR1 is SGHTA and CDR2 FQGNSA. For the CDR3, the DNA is TGTGCCAGCAGCTTGTTCGGGGGTTCCTACGAGCAGTACTTC. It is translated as CASSLFGGSYEQYF.

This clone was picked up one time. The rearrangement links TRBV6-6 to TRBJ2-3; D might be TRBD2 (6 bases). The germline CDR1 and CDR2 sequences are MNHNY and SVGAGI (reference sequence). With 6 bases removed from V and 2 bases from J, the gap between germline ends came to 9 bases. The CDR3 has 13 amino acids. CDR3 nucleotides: TGTGCCAGCAGGGGGGGAATCACAGATACGCAGTATTTT. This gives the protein CASRGGITDTQYF.

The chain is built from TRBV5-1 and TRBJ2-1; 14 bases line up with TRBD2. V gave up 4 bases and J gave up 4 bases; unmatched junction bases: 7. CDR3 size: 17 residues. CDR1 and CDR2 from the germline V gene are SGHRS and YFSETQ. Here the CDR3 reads CASSLGLAGGLYNEQFF. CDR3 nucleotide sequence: TGCGCCAGCAGCCTCGGACTAGCGGGGGGCCTTTACAATGAGCAGTTCTTC.

The CDR3 sequence: CASSQGPGPDNSEQYF. The CDR3 coding sequence is TGCGCCAGCAGCCAAGGTCCCGGCCCGGATAACAGCGAGCAGTACTTC. The rearrangement uses TRBV4-3 and TRBJ2-7; D gene unclear. Germline V gene data show CDR1 as LGHNA and CDR2 as YSLEER. With 1 base removed from V and 6 bases from J, the gap between germline ends came to 19 bases. The CDR3 is made up of 16 amino acids.

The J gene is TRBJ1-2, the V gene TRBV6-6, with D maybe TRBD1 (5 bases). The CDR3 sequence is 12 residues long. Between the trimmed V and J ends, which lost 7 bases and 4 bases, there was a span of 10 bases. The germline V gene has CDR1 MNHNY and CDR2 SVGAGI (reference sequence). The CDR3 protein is CASTGGSYGYTF. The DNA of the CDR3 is TGTGCCAGCACCGGGGGATCCTATGGCTACACCTTC.

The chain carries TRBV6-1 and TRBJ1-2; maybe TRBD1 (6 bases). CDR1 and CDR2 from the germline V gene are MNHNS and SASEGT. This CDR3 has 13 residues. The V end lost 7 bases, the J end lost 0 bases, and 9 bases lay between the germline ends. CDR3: CASMDRANYGYTF. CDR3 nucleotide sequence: TGTGCCAGCATGGACAGAGCTAACTATGGCTACACCTTC.

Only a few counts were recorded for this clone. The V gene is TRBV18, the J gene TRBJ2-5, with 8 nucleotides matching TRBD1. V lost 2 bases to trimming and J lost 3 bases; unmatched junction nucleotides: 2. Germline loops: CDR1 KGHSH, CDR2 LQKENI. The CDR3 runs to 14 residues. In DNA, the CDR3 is TGTGCCAGCTCACCAGTGACAGGGGAAGAGACCCAGTACTTC. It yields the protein CASSPVTGEETQYF.

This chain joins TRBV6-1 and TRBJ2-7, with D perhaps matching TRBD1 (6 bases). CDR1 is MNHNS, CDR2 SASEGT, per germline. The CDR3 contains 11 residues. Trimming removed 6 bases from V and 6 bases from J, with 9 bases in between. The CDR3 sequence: CASRGGPEQYF. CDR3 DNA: TGTGCCAGCAGAGGGGGTCCCGAGCAGTACTTC.

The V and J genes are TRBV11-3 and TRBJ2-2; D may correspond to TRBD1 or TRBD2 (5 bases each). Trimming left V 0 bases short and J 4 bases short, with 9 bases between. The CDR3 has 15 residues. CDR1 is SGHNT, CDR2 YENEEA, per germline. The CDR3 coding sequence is TGTGCCAGCAGCTTAGATGGGACGGGCACCGGGGAGCTGTTTTTT. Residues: CASSLDGTGTGELFF.

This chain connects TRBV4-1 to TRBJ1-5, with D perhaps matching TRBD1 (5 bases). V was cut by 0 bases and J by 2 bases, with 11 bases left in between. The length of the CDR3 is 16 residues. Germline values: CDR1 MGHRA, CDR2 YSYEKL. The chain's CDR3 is CASSQDLRVGNQPQHF. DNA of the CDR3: TGCGCCAGCAGCCAAGATCTCAGGGTTGGCAATCAGCCCCAGCATTTT.

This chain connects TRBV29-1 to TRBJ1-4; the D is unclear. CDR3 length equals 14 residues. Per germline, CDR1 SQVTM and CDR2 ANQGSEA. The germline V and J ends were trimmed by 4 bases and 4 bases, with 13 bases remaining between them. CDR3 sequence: CSVATRAVNEKLFF. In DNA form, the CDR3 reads TGCAGCGTTGCCACCCGGGCCGTTAATGAAAAACTGTTTTTT.

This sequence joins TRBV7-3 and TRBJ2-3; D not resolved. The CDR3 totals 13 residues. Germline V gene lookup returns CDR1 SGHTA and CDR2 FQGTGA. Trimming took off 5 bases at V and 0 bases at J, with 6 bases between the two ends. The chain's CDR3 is CASSHPSTDTQYF. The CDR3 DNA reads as TGTGCCAGCAGCCATCCGAGCACAGATACGCAGTATTTT.